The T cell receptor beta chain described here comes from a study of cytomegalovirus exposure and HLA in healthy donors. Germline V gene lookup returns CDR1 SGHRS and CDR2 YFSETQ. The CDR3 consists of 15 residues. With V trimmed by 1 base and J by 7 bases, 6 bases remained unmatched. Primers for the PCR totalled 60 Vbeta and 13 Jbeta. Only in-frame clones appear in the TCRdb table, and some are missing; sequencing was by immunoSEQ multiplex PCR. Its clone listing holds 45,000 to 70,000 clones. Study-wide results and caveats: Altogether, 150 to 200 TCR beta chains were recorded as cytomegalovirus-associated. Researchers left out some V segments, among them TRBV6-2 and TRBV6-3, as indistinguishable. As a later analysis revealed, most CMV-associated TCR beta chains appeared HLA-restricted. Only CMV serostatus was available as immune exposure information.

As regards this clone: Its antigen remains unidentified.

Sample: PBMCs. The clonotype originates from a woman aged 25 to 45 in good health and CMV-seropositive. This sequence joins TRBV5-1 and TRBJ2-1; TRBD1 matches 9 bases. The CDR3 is CASSLIPTGGNEQFF. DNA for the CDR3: TGCGCCAGCAGCTTGATCCCGACAGGGGGAAATGAGCAGTTCTTC.